This TCR beta chain was captured in a study of blood T cells in healthy people across ages. Study results and limitations: PBMCs were not sorted, which prevented a conclusive comparison of naive versus antigen-experienced cells.

CDR3 length: 14 residues. Germline CDR1 is ENHRY and CDR2 is SYGVKD. For the second PCR, which ran for 7 to 11 cycles, a sample-barcoded 5' primer and a J-beta primer mix were used. Each of the cDNA molecules was tagged by a template-switch adaptor with 12 random nucleotides. MiXCR, run by TCRdb on the 5' RACE reads, gives a single entry per CDR3 protein. The sample has more than 550,000 distinct CDR3 sequences; roughly 20% are singletons. Every sample yielded at least 6 million isolated PBMCs. This clonotype was counted between two and nine times. Its antigen is currently unknown. Sequencing was carried out using blood. The J gene is TRBJ2-7, the V gene TRBV10-3; 8 bases match TRBD2. The J call may be faulty, since TRBJ2-1 better matches the DNA end. The receptor was isolated from a man aged 70 or older in good health. The CDR3 nucleotides read TGTGCCATCAGTAGGCTAGCGGGTCTGGATGAGCAGTTCTTC. It is translated as CAISRLAGLDEQFF.